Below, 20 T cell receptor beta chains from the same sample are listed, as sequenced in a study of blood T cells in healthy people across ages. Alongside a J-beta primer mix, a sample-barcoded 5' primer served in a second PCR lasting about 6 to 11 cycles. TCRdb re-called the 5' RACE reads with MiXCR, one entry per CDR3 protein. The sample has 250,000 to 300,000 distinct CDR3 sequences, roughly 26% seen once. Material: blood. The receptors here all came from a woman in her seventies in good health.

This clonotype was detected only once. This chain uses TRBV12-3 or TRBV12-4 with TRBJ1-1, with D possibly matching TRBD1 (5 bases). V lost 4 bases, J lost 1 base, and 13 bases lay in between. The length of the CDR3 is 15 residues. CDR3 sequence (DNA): TGTGCCAGCAGTTCTATTAGGACACGGAACACTGAAGCTTTCTTT. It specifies CASSSIRTRNTEAFF.

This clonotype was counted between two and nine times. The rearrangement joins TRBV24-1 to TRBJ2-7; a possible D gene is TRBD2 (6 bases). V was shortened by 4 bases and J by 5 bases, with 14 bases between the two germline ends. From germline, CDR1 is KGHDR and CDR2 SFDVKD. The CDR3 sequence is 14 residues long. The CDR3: CATSDPGLSHEQYF. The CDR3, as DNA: TGTGCCACCAGTGACCCGGGACTCAGCCACGAGCAGTACTTC.

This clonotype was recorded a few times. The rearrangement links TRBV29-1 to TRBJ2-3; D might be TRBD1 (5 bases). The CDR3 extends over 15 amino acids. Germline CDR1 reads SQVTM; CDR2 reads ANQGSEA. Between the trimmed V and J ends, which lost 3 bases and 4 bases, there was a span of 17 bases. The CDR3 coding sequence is TGCAGCGTTGAGAAGGGGCAAGGGCAATCAGATACGCAGTATTTT. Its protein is CSVEKGQGQSDTQYF.

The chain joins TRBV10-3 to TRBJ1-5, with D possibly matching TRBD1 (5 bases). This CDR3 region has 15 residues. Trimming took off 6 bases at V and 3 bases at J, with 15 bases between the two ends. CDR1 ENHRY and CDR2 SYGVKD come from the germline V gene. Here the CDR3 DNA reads TGTGCCATCAGGGAGGTAGAGGGACCCAATCAGCCCCAGCATTTT. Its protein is CAIREVEGPNQPQHF.

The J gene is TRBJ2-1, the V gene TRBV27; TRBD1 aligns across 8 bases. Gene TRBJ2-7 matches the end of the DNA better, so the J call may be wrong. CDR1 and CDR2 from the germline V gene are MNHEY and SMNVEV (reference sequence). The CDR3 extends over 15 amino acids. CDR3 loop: CASSPWTGLRGEQYF. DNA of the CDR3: TGTGCCAGCAGTCCCTGGACAGGGCTAAGAGGCGAGCAGTACTTC.

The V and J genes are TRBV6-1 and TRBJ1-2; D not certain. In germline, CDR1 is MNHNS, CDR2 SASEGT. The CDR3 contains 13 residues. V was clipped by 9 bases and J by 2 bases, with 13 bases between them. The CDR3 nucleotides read TGTGCCAGTACCCTAGTCCCGAACTATGGCTACACCTTC. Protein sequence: CASTLVPNYGYTF.

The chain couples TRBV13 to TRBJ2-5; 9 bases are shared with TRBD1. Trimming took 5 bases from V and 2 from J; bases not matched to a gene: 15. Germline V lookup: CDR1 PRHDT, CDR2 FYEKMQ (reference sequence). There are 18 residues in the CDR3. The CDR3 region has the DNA TGTGCCAGCAGCCCACGGGACAGGGTAAATTCCATACAAGAGACCCAGTACTTC. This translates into CASSPRDRVNSIQETQYF.

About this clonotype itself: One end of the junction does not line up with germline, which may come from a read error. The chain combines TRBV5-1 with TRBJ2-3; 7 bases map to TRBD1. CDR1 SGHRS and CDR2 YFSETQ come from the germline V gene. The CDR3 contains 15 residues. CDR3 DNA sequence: TGCGCCAGCAGCTTGGCGGGGACAGCCACAGATATGCAGTATTTT. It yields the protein CASSLAGTATDMQYF.

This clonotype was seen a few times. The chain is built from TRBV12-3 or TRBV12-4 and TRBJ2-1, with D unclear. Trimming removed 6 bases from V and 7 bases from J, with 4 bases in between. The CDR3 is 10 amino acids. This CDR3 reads CASRRNEQFF. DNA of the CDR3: TGTGCCAGCAGGAGGAATGAGCAGTTCTTC.

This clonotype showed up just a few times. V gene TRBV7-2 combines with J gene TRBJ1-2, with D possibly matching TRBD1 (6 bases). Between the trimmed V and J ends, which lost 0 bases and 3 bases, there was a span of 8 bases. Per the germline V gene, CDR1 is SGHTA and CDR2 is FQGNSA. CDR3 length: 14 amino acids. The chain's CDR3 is CASSLAPGDYGYTF. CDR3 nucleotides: TGTGCCAGCAGCTTAGCGCCAGGGGACTATGGCTACACCTTC.

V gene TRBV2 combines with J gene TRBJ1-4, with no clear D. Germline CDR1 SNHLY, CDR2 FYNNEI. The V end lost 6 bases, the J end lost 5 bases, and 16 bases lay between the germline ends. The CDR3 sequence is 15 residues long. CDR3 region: CASRGPVKPNEKLFF. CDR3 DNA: TGTGCCAGCAGGGGCCCGGTGAAACCCAATGAAAAACTGTTTTTT.

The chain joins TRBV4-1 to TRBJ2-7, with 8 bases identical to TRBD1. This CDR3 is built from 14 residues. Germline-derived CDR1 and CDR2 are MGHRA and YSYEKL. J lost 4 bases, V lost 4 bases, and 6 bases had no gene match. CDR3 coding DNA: TGCGCCAGCAGCCCACCCGACAGGGGTTACGAGCAGTACTTC. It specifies CASSPPDRGYEQYF.

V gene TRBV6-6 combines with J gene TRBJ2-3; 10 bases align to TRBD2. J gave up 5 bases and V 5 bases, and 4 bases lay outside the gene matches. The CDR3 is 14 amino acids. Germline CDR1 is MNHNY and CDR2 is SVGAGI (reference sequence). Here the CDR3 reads CASSRRLAGDTQYF. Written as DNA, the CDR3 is TGTGCCAGCAGTCGCCGACTAGCGGGAGATACGCAGTATTTT.

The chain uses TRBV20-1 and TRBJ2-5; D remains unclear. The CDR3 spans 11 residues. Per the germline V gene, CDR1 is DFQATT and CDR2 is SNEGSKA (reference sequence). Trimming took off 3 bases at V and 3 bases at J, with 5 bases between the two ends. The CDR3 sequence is CSASTKETQYF. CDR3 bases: TGCAGTGCTAGTACTAAAGAGACCCAGTACTTC.

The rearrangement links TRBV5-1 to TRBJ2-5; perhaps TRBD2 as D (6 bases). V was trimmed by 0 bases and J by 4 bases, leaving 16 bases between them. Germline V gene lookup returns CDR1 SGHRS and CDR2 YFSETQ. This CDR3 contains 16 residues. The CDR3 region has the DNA TGCGCCAGCAGCTTGGGGAGGGCCAACCTGGGAGAGACCCAGTACTTC. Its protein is CASSLGRANLGETQYF.

In DNA form, the CDR3 reads TGCAGTGCGCGGGGAGGGGACCGTGGTAGCAATCAGCCCCAGCATTTT. As protein: CSARGGDRGSNQPQHF. This rearrangement joins TRBV20-1 to TRBJ1-5, with a tentative D call TRBD1 (5 bases). The CDR3 extends over 16 amino acids. V was shortened by 6 bases and J by 0 bases, with 18 bases between the two germline ends. The germline V gene encodes CDR1 DFQATT and CDR2 SNEGSKA (reference sequence).

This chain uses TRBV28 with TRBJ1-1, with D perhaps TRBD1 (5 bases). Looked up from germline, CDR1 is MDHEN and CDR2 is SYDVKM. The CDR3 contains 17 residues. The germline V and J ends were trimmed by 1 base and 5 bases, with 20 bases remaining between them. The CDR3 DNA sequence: TGTGCCAGCAGTTTATACACTACGGCAGGGCCGAGAACTGAAGCTTTCTTT. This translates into CASSLYTTAGPRTEAFF.

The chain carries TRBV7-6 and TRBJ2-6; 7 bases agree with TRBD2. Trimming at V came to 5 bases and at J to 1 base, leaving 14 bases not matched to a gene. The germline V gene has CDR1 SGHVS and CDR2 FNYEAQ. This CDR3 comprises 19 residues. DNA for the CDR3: TGTGCCAGCAGCCCCTGGTGGGTTGGCGGGAGTTCTGGGGCCAACGTCCTGACTTTC. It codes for CASSPWWVGGSSGANVLTF.

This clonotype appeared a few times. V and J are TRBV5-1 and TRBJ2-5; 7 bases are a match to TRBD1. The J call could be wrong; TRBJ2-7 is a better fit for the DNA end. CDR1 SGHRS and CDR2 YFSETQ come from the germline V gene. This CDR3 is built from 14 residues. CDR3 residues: CASSTGQVTYEQYF. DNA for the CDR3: TGCGCCAGCAGCACCGGACAGGTTACCTACGAGCAGTACTTC.

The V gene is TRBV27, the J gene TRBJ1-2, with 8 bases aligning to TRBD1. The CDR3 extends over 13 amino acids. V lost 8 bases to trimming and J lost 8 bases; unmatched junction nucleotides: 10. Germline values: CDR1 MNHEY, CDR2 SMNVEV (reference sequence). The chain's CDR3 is CASGKDRAMGYTF. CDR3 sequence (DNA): TGTGCCAGCGGAAAGGACAGGGCTATGGGCTACACCTTC.